This entry features one T cell receptor beta chain sequence. This record belongs to a study of blood T cell repertoires in COVID-19. Study overall: COVID-19 samples collected from the United States, Italy and Spain covered acute and convalescent phases. T cells, B-cell-depleted T cells, or PBMCs provided the cDNA or gDNA that served as material.

From germline, CDR1 is SGHNT and CDR2 YENEEA. Trimming removed 4 bases at V and 4 bases at J, with 20 bases between. This CDR3 is 17 amino acids long. The authors' processing: Amplification from reference gene primers served as the basis for estimated nucleated cell counts. Sequenced by immunoSEQ multiplex PCR; TCRdb stores in-frame clones only, minus some. D and trimming come from the DNA, and the V and J calls and clone size come from that table. The sample holds some 240,000 clones, roughly 89% seen once. The clonotype was recovered from a woman aged 40 to 55 who had recovered from COVID-19. J is TRBJ2-1 and V is TRBV11-3, with a tentative D call TRBD2 (5 bases). Sample: peripheral blood. This CDR3 is CASSSVLGGSPYNEQFF. In DNA, the CDR3 is TGTGCCAGCAGCTCCGTGCTCGGCGGGTCGCCTTACAATGAGCAGTTCTTC.